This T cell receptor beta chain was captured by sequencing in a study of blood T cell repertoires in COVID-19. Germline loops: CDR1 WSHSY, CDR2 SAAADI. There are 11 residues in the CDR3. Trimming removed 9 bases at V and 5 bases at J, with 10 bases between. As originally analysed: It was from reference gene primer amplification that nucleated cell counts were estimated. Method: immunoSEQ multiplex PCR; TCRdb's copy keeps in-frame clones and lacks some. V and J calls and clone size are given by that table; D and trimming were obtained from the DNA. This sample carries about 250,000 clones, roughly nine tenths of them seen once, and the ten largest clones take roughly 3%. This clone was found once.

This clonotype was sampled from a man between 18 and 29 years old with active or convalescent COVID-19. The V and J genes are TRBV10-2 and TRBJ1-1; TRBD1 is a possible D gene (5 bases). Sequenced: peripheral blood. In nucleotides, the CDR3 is TGCGCCAGTCAGGGAGGGACTGAAGCTTTCTTT. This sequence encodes CASQGGTEAFF.